The 11 T cell receptor beta chains listed next were all sequenced from one sample in a study of tumor and adjacent non-tumor tissue in lung cancer. No cell sorting was done before RNA was extracted from the tissue. A modified ARM-PCR protocol with three rounds of nested PCR amplified TCRbeta. TCRdb independently ran MiXCR on the multiplex PCR reads; one entry per CDR3 protein. The top ten clones hold around 37% of a sample with approximately 120,000 distinct CDR3 sequences, more than 60% of them seen once. The specimen was lung tumor tissue. The receptors come from a woman aged 55-69 years with non-small cell lung cancer.

Of note for this clonotype: One junction end does not reproduce the germline sequence, and a read error may be involved. The chain employs TRBV4-2 and TRBJ1-4; perhaps TRBD1 as D (5 bases). This CDR3 has 16 amino acids. Germline V gene lookup returns CDR1 LGHNA and CDR2 YNFKEQ. The CDR3 nucleotides read TGTGCCAGCAGCCAAGTGACAGTTGTAACTAATGAAAAACTGCTTTTT. Encoded protein: CASSQVTVVTNEKLLF.

About this clonotype: This sequence may be a read error, since a much larger clone differs from it by one base. The conserved phenylalanine or tryptophan normally closing the CDR3 is absent here, so this likely arose from a read error. The gene calls are TRBV12-3 or TRBV12-4 and TRBJ1-1; D is unclear. V was cut by 3 bases and J by 11 bases, with 13 bases left in between. The CDR3 is 12 residues long. The CDR3: CASSFLGGEAFY. The CDR3 region has the DNA TGTGCCAGCAGTTTCTTAGGAGGCGAGGCTTTCTAT.

Concerning this clonotype: Being one base from a much bigger clone, this may be a read error. The CDR3 spells CASSGSAWEKLFF. As DNA, the CDR3 is TGCGCCAGCAGTGGATCCGCATGGGAAAAACTGTTTTTT. The chain carries TRBV10-2 and TRBJ1-4; the D is unclear. CDR1 WSHSY and CDR2 SAAADI come from the germline V gene. The CDR3 spans 13 residues. Trimming removed 4 bases at V and 8 bases at J, with 11 bases between.

With regard to this clonotype: Just one base apart from a much larger clone, this may be a read error. V usage is TRBV6-6 and J usage is TRBJ2-6; the D gene is possibly TRBD2 (6 bases). Germline CDR1 reads MNHNY; CDR2 reads SVGAGI (reference sequence). The CDR3 has 14 amino acids. Here the CDR3 DNA reads TGTGCCAGCAGTTACGGGACTGGGACCAACGTCCTGACTTTC. Its translation is CASSYGTGTNVLTF.

Concerning this clonotype: Likely a read error: the CDR3 ends without its conserved phenylalanine or tryptophan. J is TRBJ1-5 and V is TRBV5-5; tentative D call: TRBD1 (5 bases). Germline V gene sequence: CDR1 SGHKS, CDR2 YYEKEE (reference sequence). The CDR3 sequence is 16 residues long. V was clipped by 4 bases and J by 10 bases, with 24 bases between them. This CDR3 is CASSRDSGRLGQPQHL. The CDR3 nucleotides read TGTGCCAGCAGCAGAGACAGCGGCCGACTTGGTCAACCCCAGCATCTT.

A note on this clonotype: At one of its ends the junction is not consistent with the germline gene, which may arise from a read error. The chain is built from TRBV6-6 and TRBJ2-2, with D unclear. CDR3 length equals 13 residues. Per the germline V gene, CDR1 is MNHNY and CDR2 is SVGAGI (reference sequence). CDR3: CPSRTPNTGELFF. CDR3 coding DNA: TGTCCCAGCAGGACCCCAAACACGGGGGAGCTGTTTTTT.

This clonotype has only one observation. One end of the junction does not line up with germline, which may come from a read error. The chain employs TRBV4-3 and TRBJ2-2, with D possibly TRBD2 on 7 matching bases. The germline V gene has CDR1 LGHNA and CDR2 YSLEER. This CDR3 has 19 residues. The CDR3 DNA reads as TGCGCCAGCAGCCAAGACCGACAGGTGGCCTGGACTAGGGCGGGGGAACTGTTTTTT. Translation: CASSQDRQVAWTRAGELFF.

This clonotype was observed a single time. The chain carries TRBV5-1 and TRBJ1-6; D ambiguous. Per the germline V gene, CDR1 is SGHRS and CDR2 is YFSETQ. The CDR3 runs to 16 residues. V was trimmed by 0 bases and J by 11 bases, leaving 18 bases between them. DNA of the CDR3: TGCGCCAGCAGCTTGGAACTAGGGAGAGGGAATCCACCCCTCCACTTT. It codes for CASSLELGRGNPPLHF.

Comment on this clonotype: A much more abundant neighbour one base away suggests this may be a read error. V and J are TRBV6-5 and TRBJ2-3; TRBD1 matches at 8 bases. CDR3 length: 14 amino acids. CDR1 and CDR2 (germline): MNHEY, SVGAGI. The CDR3: CAARGPTSTETQYF. CDR3 DNA: TGTGCCGCCAGGGGGCCCACTAGCACAGAAACGCAGTATTTT.

The chain is built from TRBV11-3 and TRBJ2-5, with D perhaps assigned TRBD1 or TRBD2 (5 bases each). Germline V gene lookup returns CDR1 SGHNT and CDR2 YENEEA. The CDR3 runs 15 residues. CDR3 sequence (DNA): TGTGTTAGCAGCTTAGGTCGGGACCCTCAAGAGACCCAGTACTTC. Amino acids: CVSSLGRDPQETQYF. The full variable domain, with the rest looked up from reference TRBV11-3 and TRBJ2-5, is EAGVVQSPRYKIIEKKQPVAFWCNPISGHNTLYWYLQNLGQGPELLIRYENEEAVDDSQLPKDRFSAERLKGVDSTLKIQPAELGDSAVYLCVSSLGRDPQETQYFGPGTRLLVL.

For this clonotype: The junction does not match germline at one end; this may be a read error. V is TRBV4-3 and J is TRBJ2-2; 8 bases map to TRBD2. Germline V gives CDR1 LGHNA, CDR2 YSLEER. The CDR3 spans 24 residues. CDR3 sequence: CASSLGVRTSWREAHSPPDWELSF. The CDR3 DNA sequence: TGCGCCAGCAGCCTTGGTGTGAGGACTAGCTGGAGGGAGGCTCATTCCCCACCCGATTGGGAGCTGTCTTTT.